The rows below give T cell receptor beta chains drawn from one sample of a study of memory CD4+ T cells and cytomegalovirus serostatus. The data were produced by immunoSEQ multiplex PCR, yet TCRdb's version contains in-frame clones alone and is incomplete. The sample lists some 57,000 clones; roughly four fifths were seen once. Sequencing used memory CD4+ T cells from blood. The receptors here all came from an adult in good health and CMV-seronegative. CDR3s include the opening cysteine and the closing phenylalanine or tryptophan. The D gene is left open where the match is weak. The size field is filled for only some rows; it gives once, few, many or a size class.

d_call,clone_size,v_call,j_call,cdr3_nt,cdr3_aa
-,-,TRBV2,TRBJ2-5,TGTGCCAGCAGGCAAGAGACCCAGTACTTC,CASRQETQYF
-,-,TRBV25-1,TRBJ2-1,TGTGCCAGCAGTGAGGGGCTAGCGCAGTTCTTC,CASSEGLAQFF
-,-,TRBV6-1,TRBJ2-2,TGTGCCAGCAGTGAGAACGGCCCCGGGGAGCTGTTTTTT,CASSENGPGELFF
-,-,TRBV28,TRBJ2-7,TGTGCCAGCAGTCTTACCTACGAGCAGTACTTC,CASSLTYEQYF
TRBD1,-,TRBV6-1,TRBJ1-2,TGTGCCAGCAGGGAAACAGGGGGCGATGCTAACTATGGCTACACCTTC,CASRETGGDANYGYTF
-,-,TRBV7-2,TRBJ1-2,TGTGCCAGCAGCTTAGACGGGGGATCCTATGGCTACACCTTC,CASSLDGGSYGYTF
-,-,TRBV5-5,TRBJ1-2,TGTGCCAGCAGCTTGGCTGGGACCTATGGCTACACCTTC,CASSLAGTYGYTF
-,-,TRBV19,TRBJ1-3,TGTGCCAGTAGTATAGATGGTTTACGTGGAAACACCATATATTTT,CASSIDGLRGNTIYF
TRBD1,few,TRBV30,TRBJ2-2,TGTGCCTGGAAGCTGTTGACAGGGGCGGCCGGGGAGCTGTTTTTT,CAWKLLTGAAGELFF
TRBD2,-,TRBV15,TRBJ2-7,TGTGCCACCAGGTTGGCTAGCGGGAGGTACGAGCAGTACTTC,CATRLASGRYEQYF
-,-,TRBV7-2,TRBJ1-3,TGTGCCAGCAGCTCCCTACATGGAAACACCATATATTTT,CASSSLHGNTIYF
-,once,TRBV19,TRBJ1-5,TGTGCCAGTAAAATTGGGGGGATTCAGCCCCAGCATTTT,CASKIGGIQPQHF
-,once,TRBV28,TRBJ2-3,TGTGCCAGCAACACCTATGGAGGCGGGGAATATAGGCATTCCACGGCAGATACGCAGTATTTT,CASNTYGGGEYRHSTADTQYF
TRBD1,-,TRBV29-1,TRBJ1-1,TGCAGCGTTGGGACAGGGCAAGGGACTGAAGCTTTCTTT,CSVGTGQGTEAFF
-,-,TRBV5-5,TRBJ2-1,TGTGCCAGCTCCCTGGACTGGGGGAATGAGCAGTTCTTC,CASSLDWGNEQFF
-,-,TRBV12-5,TRBJ1-5,TGTGCTAGTGGTCTACTTCCTCCGGGCTATAGCAATCAGCCCCAGCATTTT,CASGLLPPGYSNQPQHF
-,-,TRBV18,TRBJ2-3,TGTGCCAGCTCACCTTCGACAACGGGACCAGATACGCAGTATTTT,CASSPSTTGPDTQYF
-,-,TRBV28,TRBJ1-2,TGTGCCAGCACCGGGGTTGAGAGGGGCTATGGCTACACCTTC,CASTGVERGYGYTF
TRBD1,-,TRBV27,TRBJ1-1,TGTGCCAGCAGTATTAACAGGGGCACTGAAGCTTTCTTT,CASSINRGTEAFF
-,few,TRBV6-6,TRBJ1-1,TGTGCCAGCAGTCCCCTGTCGGGGGAAGCTTTCTTT,CASSPLSGEAFF
-,-,TRBV27,TRBJ2-6,TGTGCCAGCAGCCTAAGGAGGGGGGCCAACGTCCTGACTTTC,CASSLRRGANVLTF
-,-,TRBV2,TRBJ2-5,TGTGCCAGCAGTGAACAAAGCGGGCCCCAAGAGACCCAGTACTTC,CASSEQSGPQETQYF
-,-,TRBV19,TRBJ2-5,TGTGCCAGTAGTAAAAAACAGGGGACTAGGGAAGAGACCCAGTACTTC,CASSKKQGTREETQYF
-,-,TRBV29-1,TRBJ2-1,TGCAGCGTTAGGCCGGGCGGACCCAATGAGCAGTTCTTC,CSVRPGGPNEQFF
TRBD1,-,TRBV5-1,TRBJ2-7,TGCGCCAGCAGCCAGAGGACAGGGTCCCACGAGCAGTACTTC,CASSQRTGSHEQYF
-,-,TRBV5-6,TRBJ2-5,TGTGCCAGCAGCTTGGAGGATTTACAAGAGACCCAGTACTTC,CASSLEDLQETQYF
-,few,TRBV13,TRBJ1-6,TGTGCCAGCAGCCGTACACCCGGGCCCCTAAGCTCCTATAATTCACCCCTCCACTTT,CASSRTPGPLSSYNSPLHF
-,-,TRBV6-5,TRBJ1-2,TGTGCCAGCAGTTATACACGCACTAACTATGGCTACACCTTC,CASSYTRTNYGYTF
TRBD2,-,TRBV4-1,TRBJ2-1,TGCGCCAGCAGCCAAAGGGGGACTAGCGGTCTGGATGAGCAGTTCTTC,CASSQRGTSGLDEQFF
TRBD1,-,TRBV28,TRBJ1-2,TGTGCCAGCACCCCGCCGAGGACAGGGGGTAACACCTTC,CASTPPRTGGNTF
-,-,TRBV7-8,TRBJ2-1,TGTGCCAGCAGCTTTTCGGTTAGAATCAATGAGCAGTTCTTC,CASSFSVRINEQFF
TRBD1,few,TRBV7-9,TRBJ1-6,TGTGCCAGCAGCACCGGACAGGGAGACAATTCACCCCTCCACTTT,CASSTGQGDNSPLHF
-,-,TRBV6-5,TRBJ2-1,TGTGCCAGCAGTTACAGCAATGAGCAGTTCTTC,CASSYSNEQFF
-,few,TRBV29-1,TRBJ2-4,TGCAGCGTCCTCGGTGGGGAGTTAGCCAAAAACATTCAGTACTTC,CSVLGGELAKNIQYF
-,once,TRBV6-5,TRBJ1-1,TGTGCCAGCAGTTACGATCTGGCCAGCACTGAAGCTTTCTTT,CASSYDLASTEAFF
-,-,TRBV5-6,TRBJ1-2,TGTGCCAGCAGCTTGTTCGGATCCTATGGCTACACCTTC,CASSLFGSYGYTF
-,-,TRBV6-5,TRBJ1-5,TGTGCCAGCAGCCGGGATAGCAATCAGCCCCAGCATTTT,CASSRDSNQPQHF
TRBD2,-,TRBV6-5,TRBJ2-7,TGTGCCAGCAGACACCGACTAGCGGGGATCCGCGAGCAGTACTTC,CASRHRLAGIREQYF
-,-,TRBV28,TRBJ2-7,TGTGCCAGCAGGGGAGTAGACTACGAGCAGTACTTC,CASRGVDYEQYF
-,-,TRBV6-1,TRBJ1-1,TGTGCCAGTACGTGGGGAGGGACGCACACTGAAGCTTTCTTT,CASTWGGTHTEAFF